The subject of this entry is one T cell receptor beta chain. Within its sample, this clone is medium-sized (0.01 to 0.1%). Base quality data are lacking; no much larger clone is found one base away. Genomic DNA was extracted from FACS-sorted cells, and TCRbeta chain sequencing was performed through the commercial immunoSEQ service. In the source study's methods: ImmunoSEQ Analyzer software v3.0 and R v3.5.1 were used to analyze the repertoire data. Only productive rearrangements were analyzed, as sequences containing stop codons or out-of-frame rearrangements were removed. The sequencing provider supplied the Simpson diversity, Shannon entropy, CDR3 length and nucleotide addition metrics. Clonotypes were grouped by frequency into dominant, sub-dominant, low or lowest abundance categories, and clonotypes below 0.1% were left out of most analyses. Any CDR3 amino acid clonotype present in at least two subjects at a cumulative frequency of at least 0.5% was labeled public. TCRdb took this table from immuneACCESS and kept in-frame rearrangements with V and J called. Such tables lack part of the clones; where checked against another copy, unresolved V genes explain under half of the gap, and the rest is unexplained. D and trimming come from the DNA, and the V and J calls and clone size come from that table. The sample table records about 3,900 clones; 40% to 50% of these occur just once. 8.7% of the sample belongs to the ten largest clones.

Taken with the paper, the label for time point translates to: acute HCV infection, within 168 days of estimated infection date. The sequenced cells were not expanded in vitro beforehand; instead, HCV-specific TCR repertoires were characterized directly ex vivo. Enrolled in the Montreal Hepatitis C Cohort (HEPCO) in Canada, the donors were people who inject drugs, and these donors were followed every 3 months. Acute primary HCV infection was defined as a positive HCV RNA or antibody test that came after a negative test within the prior 24 weeks. HCV-specific cells were stained using a PE-labeled tetramer loaded with the NS3 peptide spanning residues 1073-1081. Surface staining used CD3, CD8 and CD45RO antibodies, with an aqua fixable dye to exclude dead cells. The cohort also had 6 subjects who developed chronic infection, defined as being HCV RNA positive at 24 weeks. From thawed, previously cryostored peripheral blood mononuclear cells, CD8+ T cells were purified through negative selection performed by means of the MACS CD8+ T cell Isolation Kit. Cells were sorted on a BD FACSAria II cell sorter.

Germline trimming amounts to 0 bases on V and 0 bases on J, with 5 as the count of junction bases outside the gene matches. Reading from cysteine to phenylalanine, the CDR3 counts 18 amino acids. CDR3 DNA only is kept here, 54 bases in frame from base 1. As encoded in the germline V gene, CDR1 is SGHRS while CDR2 is YFSETQ. The source of the sample is a study of CD8 T cells in acute hepatitis C reinfection (dated by TCRdb to about 2021). With respect to the entire study: The study profiled the TCRbeta repertoire of CD8+ T cells specific for the HCV NS3-1073 epitope during acute infection and after viral clearance. Acute samples were collected within 168 days of the estimated infection date, from 4 spontaneous resolvers and 6 chronically infected subjects. Paired acute and follow-up samples were contributed by four of the spontaneous resolvers.

Broad study findings and their caveats: Because bulk sequencing covered only the TCRbeta chain, the alphabeta pairing of public clonotypes could not be determined. Follow-up repertoires were not available for chronically infected subjects, because NS3-1073 specific cells were too rare to be sorted. The NS3-1073 specific repertoires were highly diverse, and diversity did not differ significantly among acute resolver, follow-up resolver and acute chronic samples. It was rare for CDR3 sequences to be shared with other epitopes, and exact matching may have been limited by differing sequencing approaches. All groups preferentially used the TRBV04 and TRBV06 gene families, and overrepresentation in the naive pool did not explain this preferential usage. Thirteen public clonotypes were found regardless of outcome; one public clonotype used V04-02/J02-02.

The receptor chain draws on TRBV5-1 and TRBJ2-5, with 13 junctional bases fitting TRBD2. Sequencing used HCV NS3-1073 tetramer-sorted CD8+ T cells from PBMCs, obtained during acute infection. This specimen's cell subset or site label, interpreted: FACS-sorted NS3-1073 tetramer+ CD8+ T cells. This sequence was found in a man aged 30-40 years with chronic hepatitis C. The DNA sequence follows: TGCGCCAGCAGCTTGGAGGTGACTAGCGGGGGGTACCAAGAGACCCAGTACTTC. It is translated as CASSLEVTSGGYQETQYF.